This TCR beta chain was identified in a study of blood T cell repertoires in COVID-19. Study as a whole: Sample material is recorded as cDNA or gDNA derived from T cells, B-cell-depleted T cells, or PBMCs.

Authors' processing steps: Quantification of nucleated cells was approximated via reference gene primer amplification. TCRdb keeps only in-frame clones here, not all; method: immunoSEQ multiplex PCR. V and J calls and clone size are copied from that table; D and trimming were computed from the DNA. The profile shows about 140,000 clones, approximately 81% of them singletons. V lost 0 bases to trimming and J lost 6 bases; unmatched junction nucleotides: 3. Germline CDR1 SGHDT, CDR2 YYEEEE. CDR3 size: 15 residues. This clonotype originated in a human donor in a cohort sampled during active COVID-19. The J gene is TRBJ2-7, the V gene TRBV5-6; 13 bases align to TRBD2. Material for sequencing was peripheral blood. CDR3 sequence: CASSLVGLAGVEQYF. DNA of the CDR3: TGTGCCAGCAGCTTGGTTGGACTAGCGGGAGTCGAGCAGTACTTC.